This T cell receptor beta chain was sequenced for a study of blood T cell repertoires in COVID-19. Profiling relied on immunoSEQ multiplex PCR, and the TCRdb table lists in-frame clones only, not all of them. The sample includes some 250,000 clones, around 90% of them seen just once. V lost 5 bases to trimming and J lost 0 bases, with 14 bases between them. CDR1 and CDR2 from the germline V gene are MDHEN and SYDVKM. CDR3 size: 16 residues. This clonotype originated in a human donor in a cohort sampled during active COVID-19. This chain connects TRBV28 to TRBJ1-3, with TRBD1 as a possible D gene (5 bases). The sequenced material came from peripheral blood. The CDR3 DNA sequence: TGTGCCAGCAGTCAGGGTCCCTCTCCCTCTGGAAACACCATATATTTT. Encoded protein: CASSQGPSPSGNTIYF.